A single sample gave rise to the 6 T cell receptor beta chains below, sequenced in a study of identical twins. TCRdb re-analysed the 5' RACE reads in MiXCR, keeping a single row per CDR3 protein. The sample has roughly 250,000 distinct CDR3 sequences, 11% to 15% seen once. Sequenced material: memory (CD45RO+) T cells sorted from blood. The receptors stem from a woman under 30 in good health.

This clonotype appeared many times. V is TRBV5-1 and J is TRBJ2-7; D remains ambiguous. Trimming took off 6 bases at V and 0 bases at J, with 4 bases between the two ends. In germline, CDR1 is SGHRS, CDR2 YFSETQ. The CDR3 loop spans 11 amino acids. Here the CDR3 DNA reads TGCGCCAGCACTGACTCCTACGAGCAGTACTTC. Protein: CASTDSYEQYF. The full variable domain, its missing parts supplied by reference TRBV5-1 and TRBJ2-7, is KAGVTQTPRYLIKTRGQQVTLSCSPISGHRSVSWYQQTPGQGLQFLFEYFSETQRNKGNFPGRFSGRQFSNSRSEMNVSTLELGDSALYLCASTDSYEQYFGPGTRLTVT.

This clonotype has only a few counts. The chain employs TRBV12-3 or TRBV12-4 and TRBJ2-7, with 11 nucleotides matching TRBD2. This CDR3 contains 13 residues. V lost 10 bases to trimming and J lost 1 base; unmatched junction nucleotides: 3. The CDR3 protein is CATRTSGSYEQYF. CDR3 sequence (DNA): TGTGCCACCCGGACTAGCGGGTCCTACGAGCAGTACTTC.

The chain has TRBV5-1 and TRBJ1-1; 8 bases match TRBD1. This CDR3 is 15 amino acids long. The junction had 7 bases not matched to a gene; V was cut back by 6 bases and J by 0 bases. Germline V gene data show CDR1 as SGHRS and CDR2 as YFSETQ. The CDR3 DNA is TGCGCCAGCAACAGACAGGGGAACTTGAACACTGAAGCTTTCTTT. Amino acid sequence: CASNRQGNLNTEAFF.

The V and J genes are TRBV7-2 and TRBJ2-1; D is possibly TRBD1 (6 bases). V was clipped by 6 bases and J by 4 bases, with 16 bases between them. The CDR3 spans 15 residues. Germline V gives CDR1 SGHTA, CDR2 FQGNSA. For the CDR3, the DNA is TGTGCCAGCAGGATGGGGGCAGGGCCTTACAATGAGCAGTTCTTC. Translating gives CASRMGAGPYNEQFF.

Regarding this clonotype: The CDR3 does not end in the conserved phenylalanine or tryptophan, so this is likely a read error. This chain's CDR3 is CASSLREGAVETQYY. The CDR3 DNA reads TGTGCCAGCAGCTTAAGAGAGGGGGCCGTAGAGACCCAGTACTAC. The rearrangement joins TRBV7-9 to TRBJ2-5; TRBD1 matches at 7 bases. The CDR3 length is 15 residues. The J segment lost 4 bases and the V segment lost 2 bases, leaving 7 bases of the junction unmatched. Germline V gene data show CDR1 as SEHNR and CDR2 as FQNEAQ (reference sequence).

V usage is TRBV5-1 and J usage is TRBJ2-3; TRBD2 is a possible D gene (6 bases). Germline lookup yields CDR1 SGHRS and CDR2 YFSETQ. The V end lost 4 bases, the J end lost 1 base, and 10 bases lay between the germline ends. CDR3 size: 14 residues. The CDR3 loop is CASSREIGTDTQYF. The CDR3 DNA reads as TGCGCCAGCAGCCGGGAGATTGGCACAGATACGCAGTATTTT. Complete variable domain (other parts from reference TRBV5-1 and TRBJ2-3): KAGVTQTPRYLIKTRGQQVTLSCSPISGHRSVSWYQQTPGQGLQFLFEYFSETQRNKGNFPGRFSGRQFSNSRSEMNVSTLELGDSALYLCASSREIGTDTQYFGPGTRLTVL.